A single sample gave rise to the 30 T cell receptor beta chains below, sequenced in a study of lymphopenia after photon versus proton radiotherapy. Using immunoSEQ multiplex PCR, the repertoire was profiled, and TCRdb retains in-frame clones only, with some absent. The sample has roughly 17,000 clones, 70% to 85% seen once. This specimen was peripheral blood, taken from a patient treated with proton-based radiotherapy. These receptors all stem from a man in his 70s with pancreatic cancer.

This rearrangement joins TRBV7-7 to TRBJ2-7, with a tentative D call TRBD2 (6 bases). The CDR3 has 14 amino acids. V lost 5 bases and J lost 0, with 11 bases in between. Germline V gene lookup returns CDR1 SSHAT and CDR2 FNYEAQ (reference sequence). DNA of the CDR3: TGTGCCAGCAGCCCGGGGAGGAGCTCCTACGAGCAGTACTTC. It translates to CASSPGRSSYEQYF.

The V call is TRBV19, the J call TRBJ1-5; 8 bases line up with TRBD1. The trim removed 4 bases at V and 2 bases at J, leaving 4 bases unmatched. CDR3 length: 15 amino acids. CDR1 is LNHDA, CDR2 SQIVND, per germline (reference sequence). The chain's CDR3 is CASSTQTGGNQPQHF. The CDR3 DNA is TGTGCCAGTAGTACCCAGACAGGGGGCAATCAGCCCCAGCATTTT.

This chain joins TRBV5-4 and TRBJ2-5; the D gene could be TRBD1 or TRBD2 (5 bases each). CDR3 size: 16 residues. V was shortened by 4 bases and J by 4 bases, with 20 bases between the two germline ends. Per the germline V gene, CDR1 is SGHNT and CDR2 is YYREEE (reference sequence). Here the CDR3 reads CASSTRRGGGGETQYF. In DNA form, the CDR3 reads TGTGCCAGCAGCACTCGGCGTGGGGGTGGGGGAGAGACCCAGTACTTC.

V and J are TRBV23-1 and TRBJ2-5; D may be TRBD1 or TRBD2 (6 bases each). Being an ORF, TRBV23-1 has a function that is uncertain. Trimming took off 5 bases at V and 5 bases at J, with 15 bases between the two ends. This CDR3 has 14 residues. CDR3 in DNA: TGCGCCAGCAGTGGACTACAGGGACCGGAGACCCAGTACTTC. Translation gives CASSGLQGPETQYF.

The chain combines TRBV4-1 with TRBJ1-3; D not resolved. Germline V gene data show CDR1 as MGHRA and CDR2 as YSYEKL. The CDR3 covers 17 residues. With 5 bases removed from V and 0 bases from J, the gap between germline ends came to 17 bases. CDR3 residues: CASSFPRGVLSGNTIYF. The CDR3 region has the DNA TGCGCCAGCAGCTTTCCCCGGGGTGTCCTCTCTGGAAACACCATATATTTT.

This clone was detected a few times. V usage is TRBV7-9 and J usage is TRBJ2-1; D not certain. The CDR3 is 14 amino acids. Germline V gives CDR1 SEHNR, CDR2 FQNEAQ (reference sequence). V shed 4 bases and J shed 8 bases, with 15 bases lying between them. The DNA for the CDR3 is TGTGCCAGCAGCTCAGTAGGGTCAAGTGATGAGCAGTTCTTC. Encoded protein: CASSSVGSSDEQFF.

The V call is TRBV11-3, the J call TRBJ2-7, with a possible D match to TRBD2 (6 bases). The V end lost 3 bases, the J end lost 4 bases, and 10 bases lay between the germline ends. Germline assignment: CDR1 SGHNT and CDR2 YENEEA. This CDR3 spans 13 amino acids. The CDR3 sequence: CASSFGREYEQYF. The DNA of the CDR3 is TGTGCCAGCAGCTTTGGCCGGGAGTACGAGCAGTACTTC.

The rearrangement uses TRBV29-1 and TRBJ2-3; D may be TRBD1 or TRBD2 (5 bases each). The CDR3 contains 14 residues. V was shortened by 4 bases and J by 0 bases, with 11 bases between the two germline ends. The germline V gene has CDR1 SQVTM and CDR2 ANQGSEA. In nucleotides, the CDR3 is TGCAGCGTTGCATCCGGGGCTAGCACAGATACGCAGTATTTT. It specifies CSVASGASTDTQYF.

The rearrangement uses TRBV5-1 and TRBJ2-7; the D gene could be TRBD1 or TRBD2 (5 bases each). V dropped 2 bases and J dropped 3 bases, with 15 bases sitting between them. This CDR3 region has 15 residues. Per germline, CDR1 SGHRS and CDR2 YFSETQ. CDR3 in DNA: TGCGCCAGCAGCTTAGGGACCGATTACTACTACGAGCAGTACTTC. This codes for CASSLGTDYYYEQYF.

V is TRBV11-2 and J is TRBJ2-7; D tentatively fits TRBD1 or TRBD2 (5 bases each). Looked up from germline, CDR1 is SGHAT and CDR2 is FQNNGV. The CDR3 consists of 18 residues. The V end lost 4 bases, the J end lost 3 bases, and 25 bases lay between the germline ends. DNA for the CDR3: TGTGCCAGCAGCTCACGAGCGGAACTTAGGACACAATTCTACGAGCAGTACTTC. It codes for CASSSRAELRTQFYEQYF. Filled out from reference TRBV11-2 and TRBJ2-7, the complete variable domain reads EAGVAQSPRYKIIEKRQSVAFWCNPISGHATLYWYQQILGQGPKLLIQFQNNGVVDDSQLPKDRFSAERLKGVDSTLKIQPAKLEDSAVYLCASSSRAELRTQFYEQYFGPGTRLTVT.

V usage is TRBV29-1 and J usage is TRBJ2-1; 9 nucleotides agree with TRBD1. CDR1 SQVTM and CDR2 ANQGSEA come from the germline V gene. CDR3 length: 17 amino acids. V shed 0 bases and J 6 bases; nucleotides not matched to a gene: 12. CDR3 sequence: CSVEDRLGQGISNEQFF. The CDR3 nucleotides read TGCAGCGTTGAAGATCGGCTCGGACAGGGGATCTCCAATGAGCAGTTCTTC.

The rearrangement joins TRBV7-9 to TRBJ2-5; D might be TRBD2 (5 bases). Deletions cut 8 bases from V and 5 bases from J, with 27 bases between. Germline V lookup: CDR1 SEHNR, CDR2 FQNEAQ (reference sequence). The CDR3 is 17 amino acids. CDR3 sequence reads: CASANGVGALIGETQYF. Written as DNA, the CDR3 is TGTGCCAGCGCTAACGGGGTGGGTGCTCTGATCGGGGAGACCCAGTACTTC.

This clone has a single count. V gene TRBV11-3 combines with J gene TRBJ2-1, with 16 bases aligning to TRBD2. V trimming: 2 bases; J trimming: 0 bases; junction bases outside the gene matches: 4. The CDR3 is made up of 19 amino acids. The germline V gene encodes CDR1 SGHNT and CDR2 YENEEA. This chain's CDR3 is CASSLSGTSGRGSYNEQFF. The CDR3 DNA follows: TGTGCCAGCAGCTTATCCGGGACTAGCGGGAGGGGCTCCTACAATGAGCAGTTCTTC.

The J gene is TRBJ1-6, the V gene TRBV6-5, with 7 positions matching TRBD1. The CDR3 is 14 residues long. CDR1 and CDR2 (germline): MNHEY, SVGAGI. After removal of 6 bases from V and 7 bases from J, the junction contained 6 bases not matched to a gene. This CDR3 is CASRTTGRNSPLHF. The CDR3 nucleotides read TGTGCCAGCAGGACGACAGGGAGGAATTCACCCCTCCACTTT.

The chain is built from TRBV5-1 and TRBJ2-5; D assignment may be TRBD1 or TRBD2 (5 bases each). V was cut by 4 bases and J by 3 bases, with 10 bases left in between. The CDR3 runs 13 residues. Germline V gene lookup returns CDR1 SGHRS and CDR2 YFSETQ. DNA of the CDR3: TGCGCCAGCAGCCTCGGGACGGAAGAGACCCAGTACTTC. This gives the protein CASSLGTEETQYF.

The rearrangement uses TRBV4-1 and TRBJ2-7, with TRBD1 matching 8 bases. The CDR3 sequence is 14 residues long. The J segment lost 3 bases and the V segment lost 1 base, leaving 2 bases of the junction unmatched. Germline values: CDR1 MGHRA, CDR2 YSYEKL. The CDR3 is CASSQGTGRYEQYF. The CDR3 nucleotides read TGCGCCAGCAGCCAAGGGACAGGGCGCTACGAGCAGTACTTC.

This clone was seen a single time. The chain uses TRBV14 and TRBJ1-2; D not certain. V lost 4 bases and J 2 bases, leaving 5 bases between the germline ends. This CDR3 has 12 residues. Germline V gene data show CDR1 as SGHDN and CDR2 as FVKESK. The CDR3 is CASSPNNYGYTF. CDR3 DNA: TGTGCCAGCAGCCCAAACAACTATGGCTACACCTTC. Full variable domain (remainder filled in from reference TRBV14 and TRBJ1-2): EAGVTQFPSHSVIEKGQTVTLRCDPISGHDNLYWYRRVMGKEIKFLLHFVKESKQDESGMPNNRFLAERTGGTYSTLKVQPAELEDSGVYFCASSPNNYGYTFGSGTRLTVV.

The chain joins TRBV5-6 to TRBJ1-2, with 8 bases lining up with TRBD1. Germline loops: CDR1 SGHDT, CDR2 YYEEEE. This CDR3 is 17 amino acids long. The V gene end was trimmed by 4 bases and the J gene end by 6 bases; junction bases not matched to a gene: 17. CDR3 residues: CASSPRVGQGGIHGYTF. The CDR3 DNA reads TGTGCCAGCAGCCCACGGGTTGGACAGGGAGGAATACATGGCTACACCTTC.

The rearrangement links TRBV2 to TRBJ1-3; unclear D gene. V was cut by 1 base and J by 0 bases, with 7 bases left in between. This CDR3 has 15 residues. Germline lookup yields CDR1 SNHLY and CDR2 FYNNEI. CDR3 in DNA: TGTGCCAGCAGTGAAGTGGGGTTCTCTGGAAACACCATATATTTT. Its protein is CASSEVGFSGNTIYF.

V gene TRBV9 combines with J gene TRBJ1-1, with 9 bases matching TRBD1. Germline CDR1 SGDLS, CDR2 YYNGEE. The CDR3 extends over 20 amino acids. The J segment lost 4 bases and the V segment lost 2 bases, leaving 21 bases of the junction unmatched. CDR3 nucleotides: TGTGCCAGCAGCGTCCAACATCACGGAACGACAGGGGGAGGTGGCACTGAAGCTTTCTTT. As protein: CASSVQHHGTTGGGGTEAFF.

This chain uses TRBV5-4 with TRBJ1-4; a weak D match, TRBD1 (5 bases). This CDR3 comprises 15 residues. Germline V gives CDR1 SGHNT, CDR2 YYREEE (reference sequence). V was pared by 4 bases and J by 5 bases, with 15 bases between. The CDR3 coding sequence is TGTGCCAGCAGCCGGGAGGGGCGGGGGAATGAAAAACTGTTTTTT. Protein sequence: CASSREGRGNEKLFF.

The chain carries TRBV30 and TRBJ1-2; a weak D match, TRBD1 (6 bases). Germline CDR1 and CDR2: GTSNPN and SVGIG (reference sequence). The V end lost 1 base, the J end lost 6 bases, and 15 bases lay between the germline ends. The CDR3 has 14 amino acids. The CDR3 DNA reads as TGTGCCTGGAGTGGGGCCTTGGGGGGCCATGGCTACACCTTC. Its protein is CAWSGALGGHGYTF. Variable domain in full (rest from reference TRBV30 and TRBJ1-2): SQTIHQWPATLVQPVGSPLSLECTVEGTSNPNLYWYRQAAGRGLQLLFYSVGIGQISSEVPQNLSASRPQDRQFILSSKKLLLSDSGFYLCAWSGALGGHGYTFGSGTRLTVV.

A single count supports this clone. The V and J genes are TRBV11-2 and TRBJ1-2; 9 bases align to TRBD1. After removal of 1 base from V and 3 bases from J, the junction contained 6 bases not matched to a gene. There are 16 residues in the CDR3. Looked up from germline, CDR1 is SGHAT and CDR2 is FQNNGV. The CDR3 region has the DNA TGTGCCAGCAGCTTAGCGGGACAGGGAATCTACTATGGCTACACCTTC. Its protein product is CASSLAGQGIYYGYTF.

This clone turned up a few times. This chain links TRBV5-4 with TRBJ1-2, with unresolved D. Germline V CDR1 and CDR2: SGHNT, YYREEE (reference sequence). There are 15 residues in the CDR3. V was trimmed by 0 bases and J by 1 base, leaving 10 bases between them. The CDR3 sequence: CASSLVGLYNYGYTF. The CDR3 nucleotides are TGTGCCAGCAGCTTGGTCGGACTATATAACTATGGCTACACCTTC.

The V call is TRBV6-6, the J call TRBJ1-2, with a possible D match to TRBD1 (6 bases). CDR1 and CDR2 from the germline V gene are MNHNY and SVGAGI (reference sequence). The V end was cut by 6 bases, the J end by 4 bases, with 12 bases between. The CDR3 loop spans 13 amino acids. CDR3 region: CASRSGALYGYTF. CDR3 bases: TGTGCCAGCAGATCAGGGGCCCTCTATGGCTACACCTTC.

The V gene is TRBV5-6, the J gene TRBJ2-7; unclear D gene. The CDR3 is made up of 12 amino acids. CDR1 and CDR2 (germline): SGHDT, YYEEEE. Trimming pared 0 bases from V and 3 bases from J, leaving 4 bases between. The CDR3 DNA sequence: TGTGCCAGCAGCTTGGGTAACTACGAGCAGTACTTC. It codes for CASSLGNYEQYF.

This chain uses TRBV5-8 with TRBJ2-7; TRBD1 might be the D (6 bases). Germline assignment: CDR1 SGHTS and CDR2 YDEGEE. V gave up 2 bases and J gave up 5 bases, with 17 bases separating them. This CDR3 is 15 amino acids long. CDR3 DNA sequence: TGTGCCAGCAGCTTAGGGCCCAGGGGAGTCGACGAGCAGTACTTC. It encodes CASSLGPRGVDEQYF. Combining the CDR3 with reference TRBV5-8 and TRBJ2-7 gives the whole variable domain EAGVTQSPTHLIKTRGQQATLRCSPISGHTSVYWYQQALGLGLQFLLWYDEGEERNRGNFPPRFSGRQFPNYSSELNVNALELEDSALYLCASSLGPRGVDEQYFGPGTRLTVT.

The genes are TRBV7-2 and TRBJ1-5; D not resolved. Trimming removed 5 bases from V and 1 base from J, with 6 bases in between. The CDR3 is 13 amino acids. Germline CDR1 reads SGHTA; CDR2 reads FQGNSA. CDR3 residues: CASSKGSNQPQHF. DNA for the CDR3: TGTGCCAGCAGCAAGGGAAGCAATCAGCCCCAGCATTTT. Drawing the rest from reference TRBV7-2 and TRBJ1-5, the complete variable domain is GAGVSQSPSNKVTEKGKDVELRCDPISGHTALYWYRQSLGQGLEFLIYFQGNSAPDKSGLPSDRFSAERTGGSVSTLTIQRTQQEDSAVYLCASSKGSNQPQHFGDGTRLSIL.

This clone was seen a single time. The chain recombines TRBV11-3 with TRBJ2-5; 9 positions match TRBD1. CDR3 size: 14 residues. The J segment lost 5 bases and the V segment lost 5 bases, leaving 6 bases of the junction unmatched. CDR1 and CDR2 from the germline V gene are SGHNT and YENEEA. CDR3 residues: CASSQNRGRETQYF. CDR3 sequence (DNA): TGTGCCAGCAGCCAAAACAGGGGGCGGGAGACCCAGTACTTC.

The gene calls are TRBV7-9 and TRBJ1-5; 8 nucleotides align to TRBD1. The CDR3 is 13 residues long. Germline CDR1 reads SEHNR; CDR2 reads FQNEAQ (reference sequence). J gave up 4 bases and V 6 bases, and 2 bases lay outside the gene matches. CDR3 protein: CASSRQGNQPQHF. CDR3 bases: TGTGCCAGCAGTCGACAGGGGAATCAGCCCCAGCATTTT.